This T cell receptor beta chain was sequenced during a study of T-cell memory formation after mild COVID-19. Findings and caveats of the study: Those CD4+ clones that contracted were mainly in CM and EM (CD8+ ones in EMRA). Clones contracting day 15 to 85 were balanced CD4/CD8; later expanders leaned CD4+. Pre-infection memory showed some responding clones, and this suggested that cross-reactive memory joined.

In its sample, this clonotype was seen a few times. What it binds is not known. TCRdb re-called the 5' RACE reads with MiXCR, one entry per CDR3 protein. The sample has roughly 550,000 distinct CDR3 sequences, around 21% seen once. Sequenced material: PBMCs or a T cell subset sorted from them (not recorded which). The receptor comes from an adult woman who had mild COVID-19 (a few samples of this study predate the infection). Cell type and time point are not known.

CDR3 DNA: TGCGCCAGCAGCCAAGACCCGGACTTTCAACTTTACGAGCAGTACTTC. Its protein product is CASSQDPDFQLYEQYF. The chain employs TRBV4-1 and TRBJ2-7; weak D call: TRBD2 (5 bases). Between the trimmed V and J ends, which lost 0 bases and 4 bases, there was a span of 16 bases. CDR1 is MGHRA, CDR2 YSYEKL, per germline. There are 16 residues in the CDR3.